This T cell receptor beta chain was sequenced for a study of a mutant IDH1 vaccine in newly diagnosed glioma. Study-wide findings and caveats: No link was apparently found between pseudoprogression and changes in top peripheral T cell clonotypes.

The protocol was immunoSEQ multiplex PCR, while the TCRdb copy is restricted to in-frame clones and leaves out a portion. The data contain around 84,000 clones, 75% to 90% of them singletons. The sample's time point: week 47, end of study. In the vaccine, a single dose held 300 ug of the mutant IDH1 20-mer peptide, along with topical imiquimod. J lost 4 bases, V lost 0 bases, and 6 bases had no gene match. CDR3 length: 17 residues. Germline-derived CDR1 and CDR2 are ENHRY and SYGVKD. Note on this clone: Its antigen is as yet unknown.

This TCR came from a man aged 40-49 years with glioma. The V call is TRBV10-3, the J call TRBJ2-3; TRBD2 matches at 11 bases. The sequenced sample was PBMCs, obtained from a glioma patient whose treatment included an IDH1 peptide vaccine. CDR3 nucleotide sequence: TGTGCCATCAGTGAGTCGGCTAGCGGGAGGAGGGCAGATACGCAGTATTTT. It specifies CAISESASGRRADTQYF.